The following is a TCR beta chain sequence with its context. Libraries were prepared by immunoSEQ multiplex PCR; TCRdb keeps only in-frame clonotypes and omits some of them. The sample lists tens of thousands of clones; around 80% were seen once. The sample belongs to a study of blood T cell repertoires in COVID-19. As for the study in general: The United States, Italy and Spain supplied acute and convalescent COVID-19 samples. PBMCs, B-cell-depleted T cells, or T cells provided the cDNA or gDNA that made up the material.

Germline assignment: CDR1 LGHDT and CDR2 YNNKEL (reference sequence). The ends lost 4 bases at V and 7 bases at J; junction bases unmatched: 5. The CDR3 length is 15 residues. Sequencing was done on a sample of peripheral blood. The source of this sequence is a human donor in a cohort sampled during active COVID-19. The chain has TRBV3-1 (or the pseudogene TRBV3-2) and TRBJ1-6; 9 nucleotides align to TRBD1. CDR3 bases: TGTGCCAGCAGCCGGGGGGACAGGGCGAATTCACCCCTCCACTTT. Protein sequence: CASSRGDRANSPLHF.